The 19 T cell receptor beta chains below all came from one sample that was sequenced in a study of cytomegalovirus exposure and HLA in healthy donors. PCR used 60 Vbeta primers and 13 Jbeta primers. Produced via immunoSEQ multiplex PCR; TCRdb's table is partial and in-frame only. The sample includes about 120,000 clones, about 81% of them seen just once. The sequenced material came from PBMCs. Source of these receptors: a middle-aged man in good health and CMV-seronegative.

The sample holds a few counts of this clone. The genes are TRBV6-1 and TRBJ2-2, with 9 bases identical to TRBD2. Germline V gene sequence: CDR1 MNHNS, CDR2 SASEGT. With 9 bases clipped from V and 4 bases from J, the junction kept 3 bases outside the gene matches. The CDR3 is made up of 13 amino acids. CDR3 amino acids: CASSGGGTGELFF. The DNA for the CDR3 is TGTGCCAGTAGCGGGGGAGGCACCGGGGAGCTGTTTTTT.

The V and J genes are TRBV19 and TRBJ2-1; 9 bases match TRBD2. Germline CDR1 and CDR2: LNHDA and SQIVND (reference sequence). The CDR3 totals 20 residues. V lost 3 bases, J lost 0 bases, and 15 bases stayed unmatched. CDR3 region: CASSMRIGAGGLSSYNEQFF. In DNA form, the CDR3 reads TGTGCCAGTAGTATGCGGATAGGAGCGGGGGGCCTTTCCTCCTACAATGAGCAGTTCTTC.

The chain is built from TRBV19 and TRBJ1-5; 7 bases align to TRBD1. With 6 bases clipped from V and 5 bases from J, the junction kept 7 bases outside the gene matches. The CDR3 spans 14 residues. Per the germline V gene, CDR1 is LNHDA and CDR2 is SQIVND (reference sequence). The CDR3 sequence is CASRQQGIDQPQHF. For the CDR3, the DNA is TGTGCCAGTAGACAACAGGGGATTGATCAGCCCCAGCATTTT.

The CDR3 bases are TGCGCCAGCAGCTTGGCCGGGACTTTTGGCTACACCTTC. This codes for CASSLAGTFGYTF. The chain has TRBV5-1 and TRBJ1-2, with a possible D match to TRBD1 (5 bases). V dropped 0 bases and J dropped 7 bases, with 10 bases sitting between them. This CDR3 region has 13 residues. Per the germline V gene, CDR1 is SGHRS and CDR2 is YFSETQ.

This chain joins TRBV18 and TRBJ2-2, with 7 positions matching TRBD1. This CDR3 contains 15 residues. Germline V gives CDR1 KGHSH, CDR2 LQKENI. V shed 4 bases, J shed 0 bases, and the junction held 2 bases outside the gene matches. The CDR3 DNA is TGTGCCAGCTCACTCCAGGGGGCGAACACCGGGGAGCTGTTTTTT. Translation gives CASSLQGANTGELFF.

V usage is TRBV11-2 and J usage is TRBJ1-3; 7 bases fit TRBD1. The trim removed 3 bases at V and 4 bases at J, leaving 6 bases unmatched. The CDR3 consists of 15 residues. CDR1 SGHAT and CDR2 FQNNGV come from the germline V gene. This chain's CDR3 is CASSFQGVSGNTIYF. CDR3 nucleotides: TGTGCCAGCAGCTTTCAGGGGGTATCGGGAAACACCATATATTTT.

This clone was observed once. J is TRBJ1-1 and V is TRBV19; 7 nucleotides line up with TRBD1. Losses at the gene ends were 8 bases for V and 1 base for J; bases not matched to a gene: 4. CDR3 length: 13 residues. Per the germline V gene, CDR1 is LNHDA and CDR2 is SQIVND (reference sequence). CDR3 coding DNA: TGTGCCAGTTGGGGACAGTCGAACACTGAAGCTTTCTTT. Its translation: CASWGQSNTEAFF.

This clone was picked up a small number of times. The chain recombines TRBV30 with TRBJ1-5, with a possible D match to TRBD1 (5 bases). The CDR3 is made up of 14 amino acids. Trimming took off 3 bases at V and 2 bases at J, with 11 bases between the two ends. The germline V gene has CDR1 GTSNPN and CDR2 SVGIG (reference sequence). The CDR3 loop is CAWRHKGGNQPQHF. The CDR3, as DNA: TGTGCCTGGAGGCACAAAGGGGGCAATCAGCCCCAGCATTTT.

The chain carries TRBV2 and TRBJ1-2, with 7 bases matching TRBD1. Germline loops: CDR1 SNHLY, CDR2 FYNNEI. Trimming took 6 bases from V and 8 from J; bases not matched to a gene: 9. This CDR3 has 13 residues. CDR3 DNA: TGTGCCAGCAGCCGGGACAGTGTAGGCGGCTACACCTTC. Amino acids: CASSRDSVGGYTF.

This sequence joins TRBV19 and TRBJ1-5; 9 nucleotides agree with TRBD1. CDR1 and CDR2 from the germline V gene are LNHDA and SQIVND (reference sequence). V gave up 11 bases and J gave up 0 bases; unmatched junction bases: 17. The CDR3 extends over 18 amino acids. The CDR3 here is CAPRAGQGPLFSNQPQHF. In DNA form, the CDR3 reads TGTGCCCCCCGGGCGGGACAGGGTCCCCTATTTAGCAATCAGCCCCAGCATTTT.

This chain uses TRBV30 with TRBJ1-5, with TRBD1 matching over 9 bases. This CDR3 comprises 16 residues. V shed 2 bases, J shed 7 bases, and the junction held 12 bases outside the gene matches. Germline loops: CDR1 GTSNPN, CDR2 SVGIG (reference sequence). CDR3 sequence: CAWSRPIQGATQPQHF. CDR3 coding DNA: TGTGCCTGGAGTCGTCCGATACAGGGGGCTACACAGCCCCAGCATTTT.

About this clone: The germline gene is not matched at one end of the junction; a read error may be the cause. The chain links TRBV9 to TRBJ2-6; D is possibly TRBD1 (5 bases). Germline CDR1 reads SGDLS; CDR2 reads YYNGEE. This CDR3 contains 18 residues. The CDR3 bases are TGTGCCAGCAGCGTAGGAGGCAGGGCCAACTCTGGGGCCAACGGCCTGACTTTC. Translation gives CASSVGGRANSGANGLTF.

This rearrangement joins TRBV6-5 to TRBJ1-6, with D unclear. This CDR3 contains 15 residues. V was clipped by 7 bases and J by 0 bases, with 10 bases between them. In germline, CDR1 is MNHEY, CDR2 SVGAGI. CDR3 nucleotide sequence: TGTGCCAGCACCAAATTTGTCTCCTATAATTCACCCCTCCACTTT. Its translation: CASTKFVSYNSPLHF.

The V and J genes are TRBV19 and TRBJ2-7; 8 bases align to TRBD2. The germline CDR1 and CDR2 sequences are LNHDA and SQIVND (reference sequence). V shed 5 bases, J shed 0 bases, and the junction held 12 bases outside the gene matches. This CDR3 region has 17 residues. CDR3 in DNA: TGTGCCAGTAGTGCGAGTTGGCTAGCGGGCCTCTCCTACGAGCAGTACTTC. As protein: CASSASWLAGLSYEQYF.

The chain couples TRBV7-2 to TRBJ2-3; the match to TRBD2 covers 8 bases. V gave up 2 bases and J gave up 5 bases; unmatched junction bases: 6. The CDR3 is 15 residues long. From germline, CDR1 is SGHTA and CDR2 FQGNSA. In DNA form, the CDR3 reads TGTGCCAGCAGCTTACGAGCGGGGGAGGAAGATACGCAGTATTTT. It codes for CASSLRAGEEDTQYF.

On this clone itself: At one of its ends the junction is not consistent with the germline gene, which may arise from a read error. The chain recombines TRBV4-3 with TRBJ2-6, with TRBD1 as a possible D gene (5 bases). CDR1 is LGHNA, CDR2 YSLEER, per germline. This CDR3 is built from 16 residues. Here the CDR3 DNA reads TGCGCCAGCAGCCAAGATGTATACTCTGGGGCCAACGGCCTGACTTTC. Translation: CASSQDVYSGANGLTF.

The gene calls are TRBV5-8 and TRBJ2-1; D perhaps matches TRBD1 (5 bases). Germline values: CDR1 SGHTS, CDR2 YDEGEE. The CDR3 consists of 12 residues. Between the trimmed V and J ends, which lost 4 bases and 10 bases, there was a span of 12 bases. CDR3 coding DNA: TGTGCCAGCAGCCAAGACAGTTACGAGCAGTTCTTC. It codes for CASSQDSYEQFF.

The V gene is TRBV30, the J gene TRBJ2-1; maybe TRBD1 (5 bases). CDR1 and CDR2 from the germline V gene are GTSNPN and SVGIG (reference sequence). This CDR3 contains 12 residues. Trimming removed 1 base from V and 6 bases from J, with 7 bases in between. The CDR3 loop is CAWSGRGNEQFF. The CDR3, as DNA: TGTGCCTGGAGTGGAAGGGGCAATGAGCAGTTCTTC. The full variable domain, rest sourced from reference TRBV30 and TRBJ2-1, is SQTIHQWPATLVQPVGSPLSLECTVEGTSNPNLYWYRQAAGRGLQLLFYSVGIGQISSEVPQNLSASRPQDRQFILSSKKLLLSDSGFYLCAWSGRGNEQFFGPGTRLTVL.

The genes are TRBV15 and TRBJ2-4, with a tentative D call TRBD2 (6 bases). There are 16 residues in the CDR3. V gave up 8 bases and J gave up 0 bases, with 17 bases separating them. Germline loops: CDR1 LNHNV, CDR2 YYDKDF (reference sequence). The CDR3 sequence: CATSPGLKLAKNIQYF. The DNA of the CDR3 is TGTGCCACCTCGCCGGGACTCAAACTAGCCAAAAACATTCAGTACTTC.